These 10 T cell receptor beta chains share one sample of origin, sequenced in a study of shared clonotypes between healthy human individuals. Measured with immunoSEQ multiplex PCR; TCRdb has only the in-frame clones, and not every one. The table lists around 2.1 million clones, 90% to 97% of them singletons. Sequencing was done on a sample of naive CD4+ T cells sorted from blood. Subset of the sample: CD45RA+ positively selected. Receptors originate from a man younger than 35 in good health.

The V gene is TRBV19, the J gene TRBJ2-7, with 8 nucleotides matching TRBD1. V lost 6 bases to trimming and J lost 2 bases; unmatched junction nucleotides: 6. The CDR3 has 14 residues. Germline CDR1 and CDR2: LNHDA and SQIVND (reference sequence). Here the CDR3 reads CASRPQGATYEQYF. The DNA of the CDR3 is TGTGCCAGTAGGCCCCAGGGGGCAACCTACGAGCAGTACTTC.

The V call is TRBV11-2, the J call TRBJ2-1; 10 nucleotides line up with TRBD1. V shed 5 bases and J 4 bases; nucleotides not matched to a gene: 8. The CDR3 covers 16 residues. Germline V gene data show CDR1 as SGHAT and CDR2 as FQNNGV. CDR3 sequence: CASSQLSGQGYNEQFF. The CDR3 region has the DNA TGTGCCAGCAGCCAACTATCGGGACAGGGGTACAATGAGCAGTTCTTC.

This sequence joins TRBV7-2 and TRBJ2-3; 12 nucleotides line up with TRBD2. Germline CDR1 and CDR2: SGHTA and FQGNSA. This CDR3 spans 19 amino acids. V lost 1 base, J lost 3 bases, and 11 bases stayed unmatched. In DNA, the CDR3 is TGTGCCAGCAGCTTAGTTACGACTAGCGGGAGTCTCAGGACAGATACGCAGTATTTT. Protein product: CASSLVTTSGSLRTDTQYF.

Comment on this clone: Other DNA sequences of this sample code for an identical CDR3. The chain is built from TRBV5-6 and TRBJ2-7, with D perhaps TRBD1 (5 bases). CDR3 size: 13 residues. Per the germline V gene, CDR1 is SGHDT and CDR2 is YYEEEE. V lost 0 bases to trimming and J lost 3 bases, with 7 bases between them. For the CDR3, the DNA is TGTGCCAGCAGCTTGGCCCAGGGCTACGAGCAGTACTTC. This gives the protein CASSLAQGYEQYF.

CDR3 protein: CASSYSEGYTF. CDR3 bases: TGTGCCAGCAGTTACTCGGAAGGCTACACCTTC. This chain uses TRBV6-6 with TRBJ1-2; no firm D call. Trimming pared 0 bases from V and 8 bases from J, leaving 4 bases between. Germline CDR1 reads MNHNY; CDR2 reads SVGAGI (reference sequence). This CDR3 region has 11 residues.

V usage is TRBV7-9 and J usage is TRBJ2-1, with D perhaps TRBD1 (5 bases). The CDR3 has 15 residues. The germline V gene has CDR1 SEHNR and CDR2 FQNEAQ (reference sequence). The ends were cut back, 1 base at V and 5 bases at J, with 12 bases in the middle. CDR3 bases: TGTGCCAGCAGCTTAGTGGGGTCAGGGAACAATGAGCAGTTCTTC. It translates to CASSLVGSGNNEQFF.

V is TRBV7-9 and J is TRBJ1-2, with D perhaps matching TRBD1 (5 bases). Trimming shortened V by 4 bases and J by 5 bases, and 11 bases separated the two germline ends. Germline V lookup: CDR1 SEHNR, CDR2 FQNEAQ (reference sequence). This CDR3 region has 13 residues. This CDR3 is CASSWGEGYGYTF. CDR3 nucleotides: TGTGCCAGCAGCTGGGGGGAAGGGTATGGCTACACCTTC. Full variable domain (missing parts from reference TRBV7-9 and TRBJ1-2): DTGVSQNPRHKITKRGQNVTFRCDPISEHNRLYWYRQTLGQGPEFLTYFQNEAQLEKSRLLSDRFSAERPKGSFSTLEIQRTEQGDSAMYLCASSWGEGYGYTFGSGTRLTVV.

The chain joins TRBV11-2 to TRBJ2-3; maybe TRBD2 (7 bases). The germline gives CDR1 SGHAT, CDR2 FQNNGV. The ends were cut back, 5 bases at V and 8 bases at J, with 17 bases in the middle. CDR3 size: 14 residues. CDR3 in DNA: TGTGCCAGCAGCCTAGCTGACCGGGGGGCTACGCAGTATTTT. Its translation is CASSLADRGATQYF.

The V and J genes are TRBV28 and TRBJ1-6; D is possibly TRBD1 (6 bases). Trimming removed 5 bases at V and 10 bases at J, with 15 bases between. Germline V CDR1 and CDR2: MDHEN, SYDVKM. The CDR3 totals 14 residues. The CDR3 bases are TGTGCCAGCAGTCCCGGACAGAGGTACTCACCCCTCCACTTT. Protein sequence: CASSPGQRYSPLHF.

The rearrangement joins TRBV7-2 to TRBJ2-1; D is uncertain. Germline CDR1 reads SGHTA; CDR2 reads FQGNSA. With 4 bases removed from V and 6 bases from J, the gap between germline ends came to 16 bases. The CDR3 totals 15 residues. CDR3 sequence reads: CASSSRGRHGNEQFF. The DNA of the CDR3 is TGTGCCAGCAGCTCGAGAGGCAGGCACGGCAATGAGCAGTTCTTC.